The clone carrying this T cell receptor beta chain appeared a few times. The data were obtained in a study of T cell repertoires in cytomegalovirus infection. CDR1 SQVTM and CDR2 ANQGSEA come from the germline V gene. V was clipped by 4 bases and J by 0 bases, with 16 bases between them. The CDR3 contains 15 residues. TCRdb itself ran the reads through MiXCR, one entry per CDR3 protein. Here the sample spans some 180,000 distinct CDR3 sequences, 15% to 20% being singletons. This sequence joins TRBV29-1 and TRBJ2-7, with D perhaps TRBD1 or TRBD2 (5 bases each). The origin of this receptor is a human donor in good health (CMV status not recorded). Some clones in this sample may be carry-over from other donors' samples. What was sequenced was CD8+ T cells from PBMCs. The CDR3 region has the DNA TGCAGCGTTGTGGGACCCACTCAACTCTCCTACGAGCAGTACTTC. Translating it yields CSVVGPTQLSYEQYF.